These T cell receptor beta chains were read from a single sample in a study of cytomegalovirus exposure and HLA in healthy donors. TCRdb's table, derived via immunoSEQ multiplex PCR, lists solely in-frame clones and lacks some. The table has 100,000 or so clones, roughly 77% seen once; the top ten hold under 5%. Sequencing was carried out using PBMCs. These receptors came from a woman aged 45 to 65 in good health and CMV-seropositive. Each CDR3 is given with its conserved first and last residue. The order of the fields is J gene, D gene, V gene, clone size, CDR3 DNA, CDR3 protein. A D gene is named only where the DNA matches it firmly. Clone size is shown for a subset of rows, as once, few, many or a class of expanded clone.

j_call: TRBJ1-1
d_call: .
v_call: TRBV27
clone_size: few
cdr3_nt: TGTGCCAGCAGCCTCGACTCGTCGGGGGGAACTGAAGCTTTCTTT
cdr3_aa: CASSLDSSGGTEAFF

j_call: TRBJ1-3
d_call: .
v_call: TRBV6-5
clone_size: once
cdr3_nt: TGTGCCAGCAGTAAGACAAAGCTCTCTGGAAACACCATATATTTT
cdr3_aa: CASSKTKLSGNTIYF

j_call: TRBJ2-5
d_call: TRBD1
v_call: TRBV11-1
clone_size: .
cdr3_nt: TGTGCCAGCAGTCTTACAGGGGGCGCCGAGACCCAGTACTTC
cdr3_aa: CASSLTGGAETQYF

j_call: TRBJ2-7
d_call: TRBD2
v_call: TRBV11-2
clone_size: few
cdr3_nt: TGTGCCAGCAGCTCCGGGACTAGCAGAATGAGCTCCTACGAGCAGTACTTC
cdr3_aa: CASSSGTSRMSSYEQYF

j_call: TRBJ2-1
d_call: TRBD1
v_call: TRBV5-1
clone_size: .
cdr3_nt: TGCGCCAGCGGACTTACAGGGGGCAATGAGCAGTTCTTC
cdr3_aa: CASGLTGGNEQFF

j_call: TRBJ2-5
d_call: .
v_call: TRBV30
clone_size: .
cdr3_nt: TGTGCCTGGAGTGTTCCTACCCAGTACTTC
cdr3_aa: CAWSVPTQYF

j_call: TRBJ1-3
d_call: .
v_call: TRBV6-5
clone_size: .
cdr3_nt: TGTGCCAGCAGCCCCGAGGACAACTCTGGAAACACCATATATTTT
cdr3_aa: CASSPEDNSGNTIYF

j_call: TRBJ2-1
d_call: .
v_call: TRBV30
clone_size: .
cdr3_nt: TGTGCCTGGAGTGTGGGGAGCGTGTATGAGCAGTTCTTC
cdr3_aa: CAWSVGSVYEQFF

j_call: TRBJ2-1
d_call: TRBD1
v_call: TRBV7-3
clone_size: once
cdr3_nt: TGTGCCAGCAGCCAAATGGGGGACAGGGGATACAATGAGCAGTTCTTC
cdr3_aa: CASSQMGDRGYNEQFF

j_call: TRBJ2-5
d_call: .
v_call: TRBV30
clone_size: few
cdr3_nt: TGTGCCTGGAGTACCTACCCGCAAGAGACCCAGTACTTC
cdr3_aa: CAWSTYPQETQYF

j_call: TRBJ2-7
d_call: .
v_call: TRBV5-4
clone_size: .
cdr3_nt: TGTGCCGGATCTCGGGACTCCCCTTACGAGCAGTACTTC
cdr3_aa: CAGSRDSPYEQYF

j_call: TRBJ2-5
d_call: TRBD2
v_call: TRBV5-6
clone_size: .
cdr3_nt: TGTGCCAGCAGCATTCTGGCGGGGGAAGAGACCCAGTACTTC
cdr3_aa: CASSILAGEETQYF

j_call: TRBJ1-2
d_call: TRBD1
v_call: TRBV6-6
clone_size: .
cdr3_nt: TGTGCCAGCAGTAGAGAGGTAGGGGGCGGCTACACCTTC
cdr3_aa: CASSREVGGGYTF

j_call: TRBJ2-3
d_call: .
v_call: TRBV19
clone_size: .
cdr3_nt: TGTGCCAGCACCCGGACAGCTAGCACAGATACGCAGTATTTT
cdr3_aa: CASTRTASTDTQYF

j_call: TRBJ2-7
d_call: TRBD1
v_call: TRBV9
clone_size: .
cdr3_nt: TGTGCCAGCAGCGTAGATGACAGGGGGCTCTCCTACGAGCAGTACTTC
cdr3_aa: CASSVDDRGLSYEQYF

j_call: TRBJ1-2
d_call: .
v_call: TRBV6-1
clone_size: .
cdr3_nt: TGTGCCAGCGGGTGGAGTGGCGGCTACACCTTC
cdr3_aa: CASGWSGGYTF

j_call: TRBJ2-1
d_call: .
v_call: TRBV9
clone_size: .
cdr3_nt: TGTGCCAGCAGCGCCTCTGGGTCAGGGAATGAGCAGTTCTTC
cdr3_aa: CASSASGSGNEQFF

j_call: TRBJ1-1
d_call: .
v_call: TRBV6-1
clone_size: few
cdr3_nt: TGTGCCAGCAGTGAAGCTGGACAGTGGGGGCCGAACACTGAAGCTTTCTTT
cdr3_aa: CASSEAGQWGPNTEAFF